This TCR beta chain was profiled in a study of early T cells in non-severe SARS-CoV-2 infection. The CDR3 runs 15 residues. Looked up from germline, CDR1 is SGDLS and CDR2 is YYNGEE. The V segment lost 3 bases and the J segment 6 bases; nucleotides outside the gene matches: 4. At least ten counts were recorded for this clonotype. Unique molecular identifiers (one per individual cDNA molecule) were attached. TCRdb analysed the 5' RACE reads with MiXCR anew, one entry per CDR3 protein. The sample gives some 57,000 distinct CDR3 sequences, 10% to 13% of which show up once; about 1.7% is in the top ten. V and J are TRBV9 and TRBJ2-5; 14 nucleotides agree with TRBD2. Sequenced material: whole blood. This clonotype originated in an adult who was a healthcare worker with PCR-confirmed SARS-CoV-2 infection or an uninfected control (not recorded which). The CDR3 reads CASSGLAGGSKTQYF. The CDR3 nucleotides are TGTGCCAGCAGCGGACTAGCGGGGGGGTCAAAGACCCAGTACTTC.